The 9 T cell receptor beta chains below come from one sample, sequenced in a study of identical twins (dated by TCRdb to about 2016). Preparation of the library involved 5' RACE. Instrument on record: Illumina HiSeq 2000. TCRdb passed the public sequencing reads through fastp at Q25 and MiXCR, retaining productive beta sequences. Each record represents a unique CDR3 protein, reported with the most common genes and DNA among its rows. The sample table contains hundreds of thousands of distinct CDR3 sequences; only one count was recorded for approximately 7% of them. 3.6% of the sample belongs to the ten largest clones. This sample was also put to use in a study of yellow fever vaccine responses in identical twins.

Sample: memory (CD45RO+) T cells sorted from blood. Interpreted using the paper, the cell subset or site label stands for: CD45RO+ enriched T cells. The source of these receptors is a young woman in good health.

This clonotype was picked up a small number of times. The chain links TRBV7-9 to TRBJ1-2, with D tentatively TRBD1 (5 bases). CDR3 length: 13 amino acids. Trimming removed 1 base from V and 3 bases from J, with 6 bases in between. CDR1 and CDR2 (germline): SEHNR, FQNEAQ (reference sequence). DNA for the CDR3: TGTGCCAGCAGCTTAGGCAGGGACTATGGCTACACCTTC. It specifies CASSLGRDYGYTF.

This clonotype has a handful of counts. The rearrangement links TRBV15 to TRBJ2-1; D not resolved. V dropped 1 base and J dropped 6 bases, with 16 bases sitting between them. Looked up from germline, CDR1 is LNHNV and CDR2 is YYDKDF (reference sequence). This CDR3 spans 16 amino acids. Here the CDR3 DNA reads TGTGCCACCAGCAGAGTAGTGGGTAGGGTAAGCAATGAGCAGTTCTTC. It codes for CATSRVVGRVSNEQFF.

The chain combines TRBV20-1 with TRBJ1-2, with D hard to call. CDR3 length equals 15 residues. CDR1 DFQATT and CDR2 SNEGSKA come from the germline V gene (reference sequence). V was clipped by 0 bases and J by 3 bases, with 14 bases between them. The CDR3 DNA reads TGCAGTGCTAGAGATAGGCGGGGAGCAGACTATGGCTACACCTTC. As protein: CSARDRRGADYGYTF.

This clonotype was counted a few times. This chain uses TRBV15 with TRBJ2-2; unclear D gene. CDR1 is LNHNV and CDR2 is YYDKDF in the germline V gene (reference sequence). Trimming cost V 5 bases and J 2 bases, with 9 bases left between them. The CDR3 covers 14 residues. The CDR3 region is CATSRQANTGELFF. In nucleotides, the CDR3 is TGTGCCACCAGCCGCCAGGCCAACACCGGGGAGCTGTTTTTT. Combining the CDR3 with reference TRBV15 and TRBJ2-2 gives the whole variable domain DAMVIQNPRYQVTQFGKPVTLSCSQTLNHNVMYWYQQKSSQAPKLLFHYYDKDFNNEADTPDNFQSRRPNTSFCFLDIRSPGLGDTAMYLCATSRQANTGELFFGEGSRLTVL.

J is TRBJ1-5 and V is TRBV18, with a possible D match to TRBD1 (5 bases). The germline gives CDR1 KGHSH, CDR2 LQKENI. Trimming left V 3 bases short and J 1 base short, with 13 bases between. The CDR3 contains 16 residues. In DNA, the CDR3 is TGTGCCAGCTCACCCGGTTTGGGACGGAGCAATCAGCCCCAGCATTTT. This codes for CASSPGLGRSNQPQHF. Full variable domain (rest looked up from reference TRBV18 and TRBJ1-5): NAGVMQNPRHLVRRRGQEARLRCSPMKGHSHVYWYRQLPEEGLKFMVYLQKENIIDESGMPKERFSAEFPKEGPSILRIQQVVRGDSAAYFCASSPGLGRSNQPQHFGDGTRLSIL.

This chain uses TRBV5-1 with TRBJ2-7; D might be TRBD2 (6 bases). Germline CDR1 reads SGHRS; CDR2 reads YFSETQ. This CDR3 is 16 amino acids long. The V gene lost 0 bases and the J gene lost 7 bases, with 20 bases spanning the gap. CDR3 nucleotide sequence: TGCGCCAGCAGCTTGGTTTTCGGAGGCGGGGTGGGTGAGCAGTACTTC. Its protein is CASSLVFGGGVGEQYF.

This clonotype was found many times. The rearrangement joins TRBV24-1 to TRBJ2-3; 9 nucleotides match TRBD2. The germline V gene encodes CDR1 KGHDR and CDR2 SFDVKD. The CDR3 loop spans 18 amino acids. Germline trimming cut 2 bases from V and 0 bases from J; bases unmatched to any gene: 8. The CDR3 is CATSDSLLAGLSTDTQYF. CDR3 in DNA: TGTGCCACCAGTGATTCTCTCCTAGCGGGGCTTAGCACAGATACGCAGTATTTT.

This clonotype was counted ten times or more. The DNA of the CDR3 is TGTGCCAGCTCACGAAACCGACAGTCTAATGAAAAACTGTTTTTT. Its protein product is CASSRNRQSNEKLFF. This chain connects TRBV18 to TRBJ1-4; TRBD1 might be the D (5 bases). The CDR3 is made up of 15 amino acids. Germline CDR1 is KGHSH and CDR2 is LQKENI. V was shortened by 4 bases and J by 3 bases, with 12 bases between the two germline ends.

The chain uses TRBV5-1 and TRBJ2-7, with 8 nucleotides matching TRBD1. The CDR3 covers 15 residues. V lost 3 bases to trimming and J lost 7 bases; unmatched junction nucleotides: 12. The germline CDR1 and CDR2 sequences are SGHRS and YFSETQ. The CDR3 DNA follows: TGCGCCAGCAGCTCTACCGGGACAGGACCAATAGAGCAGTACTTC. Translation: CASSSTGTGPIEQYF.